This T cell receptor (beta chain) was documented in a study of cytomegalovirus exposure and HLA in healthy donors. Germline assignment: CDR1 ENHRY and CDR2 SYGVKD. The CDR3 has 14 residues. V lost 2 bases and J lost 9; bases outside the gene matches: 8. With 60 Vbeta and 13 Jbeta primers, the PCR was carried out. Sequencing used immunoSEQ multiplex PCR; TCRdb keeps in-frame clones, though not all of them. The data contain roughly 150,000 clones, 60% to 75% of them singletons. The sequencing sample was made of PBMCs. The chain uses TRBV10-3 and TRBJ2-3; TRBD2 matches at 7 bases. This sequence originates from a woman in her forties or fifties in good health and CMV-seropositive. The CDR3 DNA follows: TGTGCCATCAGTGAGCCCGGTGGAGCGGGGACGCAGTATTTT. Translating it yields CAISEPGGAGTQYF.